The 2 T cell receptor beta chains in this list originate from one sample, sequenced in a study of identical twins. TCRdb recomputed calls from the 5' RACE reads with MiXCR, one row per CDR3 protein. This repertoire shows more than 400,000 distinct CDR3 sequences, roughly 15% found once; its top ten account for nearly 0.45%. These data are also associated with another study on yellow fever vaccine responses in identical twins.

The sample comprised CD4+ T cells sorted from blood. The source of these receptors is a young woman in good health.

The V call is TRBV7-2, the J call TRBJ2-3; unclear D gene. Deletions cut 2 bases from V and 4 bases from J, with 13 bases between. The CDR3 spans 15 residues. The germline V gene encodes CDR1 SGHTA and CDR2 FQGNSA. This CDR3 reads CASSLNPAPADTQYF. The CDR3 DNA reads as TGTGCCAGCAGCTTAAACCCAGCGCCAGCAGATACGCAGTATTTT. Full variable domain (missing parts from reference TRBV7-2 and TRBJ2-3): GAGVSQSPSNKVTEKGKDVELRCDPISGHTALYWYRQSLGQGLEFLIYFQGNSAPDKSGLPSDRFSAERTGGSVSTLTIQRTQQEDSAVYLCASSLNPAPADTQYFGPGTRLTVL.

Only one count was recorded for this clonotype. The chain uses TRBV20-1 and TRBJ2-1, with 13 bases identical to TRBD2. The germline V gene encodes CDR1 DFQATT and CDR2 SNEGSKA (reference sequence). Trimming removed 3 bases from V and 3 bases from J; junction bases left unmatched: 5. The CDR3 totals 16 residues. CDR3 region: CSASLWTSGGYNEQFF. The CDR3 DNA reads as TGCAGTGCTAGTCTTTGGACTAGCGGGGGCTACAATGAGCAGTTCTTC.